The rows below give T cell receptor beta chains drawn from one sample of a study of vaccination effects on CD4 cells after COVID-19. These receptors' targets are unknown. The method was immunoSEQ multiplex PCR; TCRdb's version includes in-frame clones alone and lacks a portion of them. The data hold 25,000 to 30,000 clones, with more than 65% observed a single time. The sample here was CD4+ T cells from PBMCs cultured with HCoV-229E spike peptides, taken after COVID-19 vaccination. All receptors come from a human donor who received a COVID-19 vaccine. The CDR3 runs from the conserved cysteine through the conserved F or W. The D gene is left open where the match is weak. Size values are once, few and many counts, or a class for expanded clones, and some rows have none.

>TRBD1|TRBJ2-5|NA|TRBV5-1
TGCGCCAGCAGCTTGGGGCTAGGACAGGTAGAAGAGACCCAGTACTTC
CASSLGLGQVEETQYF
>NA|TRBJ1-6|NA|TRBV5-1
TGCGCCAGCCGCAGGGACTCCTATAATTCACCCCTCCACTTT
CASRRDSYNSPLHF
>TRBD2|TRBJ2-3|NA|TRBV2
TGTGCCAGCAGATCCCCTAGCGGGGGGGAACACACAGATACGCAGTATTTT
CASRSPSGGEHTDTQYF
>NA|TRBJ1-1|NA|TRBV4-1
TGCGCCAGCAGCCAAGATCGGACGGTGAACACTGAAGCTTTCTTT
CASSQDRTVNTEAFF
>NA|TRBJ2-1|NA|TRBV18
TGTGCCAGCTCAGCTATACTACAGGGCTACAATGAGCAGTTCTTC
CASSAILQGYNEQFF
>TRBD1|TRBJ2-7|few|TRBV4-1
TGCGCCAGCAGCCTACGGACAGGGGGTTCGTACGAGCAGTACTTC
CASSLRTGGSYEQYF
>NA|TRBJ2-3|once|TRBV30
TGTGCCTGGAGACTAGTCGGGACAGATACGCAGTATTTT
CAWRLVGTDTQYF
>TRBD1|TRBJ1-1|NA|TRBV19
TGTGCCAGTACTCGGACAGGGCTGAACACTGAAGCTTTCTTT
CASTRTGLNTEAFF
>NA|TRBJ2-3|NA|TRBV7-2
TGTGCCAGCAGCTTGATGAGCACAGATACGCAGTATTTT
CASSLMSTDTQYF
>NA|TRBJ2-7|NA|TRBV5-1
TGCGCCAGCAGCTTGGCACCGGGAATCTACGAGCAGTACTTC
CASSLAPGIYEQYF
>NA|TRBJ1-2|NA|TRBV2
TGTGCCAGCAGTGGGAGTTCCTATGGCTACACCTTC
CASSGSSYGYTF
>TRBD1|TRBJ1-4|NA|TRBV23-1
TGCGCCAGCAGTCAGTCGTCCGGACAGGGTAGTGAAAAACTGTTTTTT
CASSQSSGQGSEKLFF
>NA|TRBJ1-1|NA|TRBV5-1
TGCGCCAGCAGCTTGTGGAGTAGGGAAGAGGCTGAAGCTTTCTTT
CASSLWSREEAEAFF
>NA|TRBJ2-6|NA|TRBV5-1
TGCGCCAGCAGCTTGGTCCCCTCTGGGGCCAACGTCCTGACTTTC
CASSLVPSGANVLTF
>NA|TRBJ1-5|few|TRBV30
TGTGCCTGGAGTGTAGACGAGAATCAGCCCCAGCATTTT
CAWSVDENQPQHF
>NA|TRBJ2-5|once|TRBV12-3/TRBV12-4
TGTGCCAGCAGCCCCACAGGGAGGACCCAGTACTTC
CASSPTGRTQYF
>TRBD1|TRBJ2-7|NA|TRBV6-5
TGTGCCAGCAGTTACCAACCCAGGGGGAACGAGCAGTACTTC
CASSYQPRGNEQYF
>NA|TRBJ2-7|NA|TRBV19
TGTGCCACCATGGGACCCCTTGGGTACGAGCAGTACTTC
CATMGPLGYEQYF
>NA|TRBJ1-1|NA|TRBV27
TGTGCCAGTTTCCGGGGGCAATGGGACACTGAAGCTTTCTTT
CASFRGQWDTEAFF
>NA|TRBJ1-2|few|TRBV7-9
TGTGCCAGCGCCTCGAAACAGGGTTATGGCTACACCTTC
CASASKQGYGYTF
>NA|TRBJ1-6|few|TRBV30
TGTGCCTGGACCCGACCGAGCAGGGTCTCACCCCTCCACTTT
CAWTRPSRVSPLHF
>NA|TRBJ2-5|NA|TRBV11-3
TGTGCCAGCAGCTTAAATGTTCGAGAGACCCAGTACTTC
CASSLNVRETQYF
>TRBD1|TRBJ2-5|NA|TRBV6-5
TGTGCCAGCAGTCGTCGACAGGGGTTAGGGGAGACCCAGTACTTC
CASSRRQGLGETQYF
>NA|TRBJ2-1|NA|TRBV12-5
TGTGCTAGTGGCTACAATGAGCAGTTCTTC
CASGYNEQFF
>TRBD2|TRBJ2-6|NA|TRBV6-5
TGTGCCAGCAGGGGAGGGGACTCTGGGGCCAACGTCCTGACTTTC
CASRGGDSGANVLTF
>TRBD1|TRBJ1-1|NA|TRBV6-5
TGTGCCAGCAGTTACACGATAGGGACAGGCACTGAAGCTTTCTTT
CASSYTIGTGTEAFF
>TRBD1|TRBJ2-4|few|TRBV19
TGTGCCAGTAGTAGATCGGGCAGGGGGAGCTACATTCAGTACTTC
CASSRSGRGSYIQYF
>TRBD1|TRBJ2-1|NA|TRBV27
TGTGCCAGCAGTTTCAGGGGCCCCGGACAGGGCCTTATCAATGAGCAGTTCTTC
CASSFRGPGQGLINEQFF
>NA|TRBJ2-5|NA|TRBV3-1/TRBV3-2
TGTGCCAGCAGCCAGGAGGGGGGAGAGACCCAGTACTTC
CASSQEGGETQYF
>NA|TRBJ2-1|NA|TRBV5-1
TGCGCCAGCAGCTACGACGTGGGGGAGCAGTTCTTC
CASSYDVGEQFF
>TRBD1|TRBJ1-4|NA|TRBV29-1
TGCAGCGTCGGACAGGGGAGTGATGAAAAACTGTTTTTT
CSVGQGSDEKLFF
>NA|TRBJ1-4|NA|TRBV9
TGTGCCAGCAGCGTAGGTGGGGGGCCATGGGAAAAACTGTTTTTT
CASSVGGGPWEKLFF
>NA|TRBJ2-1|NA|TRBV7-7
TGTGCCAGCAGCTTAGCAGGGTTCGAGGGAAATGAGCAGTTCTTC
CASSLAGFEGNEQFF
>TRBD1|TRBJ1-6|NA|TRBV18
TGTGCCAGCTCACCCGGGACAGGGAATTTCTCACCCCTCCACTTT
CASSPGTGNFSPLHF
>NA|TRBJ2-7|NA|TRBV14
TGTGCCAGCAGCCAAACCCGGGACTCCCGGTATCGATCCAGCGAGCAGTACTTC
CASSQTRDSRYRSSEQYF
>TRBD1|TRBJ1-5|NA|TRBV5-1
TGCGCCAGCAGCTTGGGGGACAGGGGGCAGCCCCAGCATTTT
CASSLGDRGQPQHF
>NA|TRBJ2-3|NA|TRBV15
TGTGCCACCAGCCTCGGTACCCATACGCAGTATTTT
CATSLGTHTQYF
>NA|TRBJ1-5|NA|TRBV23-1
TGCGCCAGCAGTCAACGAGGTAAGTATAGCAATCAGCCCCAGCATTTT
CASSQRGKYSNQPQHF
>NA|TRBJ1-4|NA|TRBV14
TGTGCCAGCAGCCAAATCTGGGGTGAAAAACTGTTTTTT
CASSQIWGEKLFF
>TRBD2|TRBJ2-7|NA|TRBV27
TGTGCCAGCAGTTTACGCGCCGGGACTAGCGGGAGGGGGCACGAGCAGTACTTC
CASSLRAGTSGRGHEQYF
>TRBD1|TRBJ1-2|NA|TRBV9
TGTGCCAGCAGCGTACATACGGGACAGGGGGCTTATGGCTACACCTTC
CASSVHTGQGAYGYTF
>NA|TRBJ1-1|NA|TRBV4-2
TGTGCCAGCAGAATGGACAAGGAGGCTGAAGCTTTCTTT
CASRMDKEAEAFF
>TRBD2|TRBJ2-5|NA|TRBV10-2
TGCGCCAGCAGTGATGGACTAGCGGGGTGGGAGACCCAGTACTTC
CASSDGLAGWETQYF
>NA|TRBJ2-7|NA|TRBV29-1
TGCAGCGTTGACGGGGGGCAGGCCGAGCAGTACTTC
CSVDGGQAEQYF
>TRBD1|TRBJ1-5|few|TRBV6-5
TGTGCCAGCAGCGGACAGGGGGGCAAGCCCCAGCATTTT
CASSGQGGKPQHF
>NA|TRBJ1-1|NA|TRBV12-3/TRBV12-4
TGTGCCAGCAGTTTAGGGAAGAACACTGAAGCTTTCTTT
CASSLGKNTEAFF
>TRBD1|TRBJ1-2|NA|TRBV7-9
TGTGCCAGCAGCTTAGAGGGGACAGGGAGACTTTATGGCTACACCTTC
CASSLEGTGRLYGYTF
>NA|TRBJ1-4|NA|TRBV20-1
TGCAGTGCTACTTTCAATGAAAAACTGTTTTTT
CSATFNEKLFF
>NA|TRBJ2-1|few|TRBV14
TGTGCCAGCAGTAGGTCTAGCGTTCACAATGAGCAGTTCTTC
CASSRSSVHNEQFF
>TRBD2|TRBJ2-7|NA|TRBV5-4
TGTGCCAGCAGCTTGGGAGGTAGCGGGAGGGCCCGCATTGGGGAGCAGTACTTC
CASSLGGSGRARIGEQYF
>TRBD1|TRBJ2-5|NA|TRBV18
TGTGCCAGCTCTCCTGGGACAGTAGAAGAGACCCAGTACTTC
CASSPGTVEETQYF
>NA|TRBJ2-2|NA|TRBV2
TGTGCCAGCACCTTCAGGCGAAACACCGGGGAGCTGTTTTTT
CASTFRRNTGELFF